The 26 T cell receptor beta chains below come from one sample, sequenced in a study of blood T cell repertoires in COVID-19. The method was immunoSEQ multiplex PCR; TCRdb's version includes in-frame clones alone and lacks a portion of them. In the table there are about 100,000 clones, about 90% of which are singletons. Source material: peripheral blood. These receptor sequences come from a man aged 45-65 years with acute or convalescent COVID-19.

V and J are TRBV7-8 and TRBJ2-1; 8 bases fit TRBD1. This CDR3 has 15 amino acids. Unmatched junction bases numbered 10, after V lost 4 bases and J lost 8 bases. From germline, CDR1 is SGHVS and CDR2 FQNEAQ. The CDR3 spells CASSSLRTGIDEQFF. The DNA for the CDR3 is TGTGCCAGCAGCTCCTTGAGGACAGGGATCGATGAGCAGTTCTTC.

The genes are TRBV5-4 and TRBJ2-1; 9 positions agree with TRBD2. The CDR3 is 16 residues long. Germline V gene data show CDR1 as SGHNT and CDR2 as YYREEE (reference sequence). The V segment lost 1 base and the J segment 0 bases; nucleotides outside the gene matches: 2. DNA of the CDR3: TGTGCCAGCAGCTTGAGTAGCGGGGGCTCCTACAATGAGCAGTTCTTC. Translated, it gives CASSLSSGGSYNEQFF.

This clone was recorded only once. V gene TRBV5-4 combines with J gene TRBJ2-1; tentatively, D is TRBD2 (7 bases). Germline CDR1 SGHNT, CDR2 YYREEE (reference sequence). Trimming cost V 6 bases and J 7 bases, with 17 bases left between them. CDR3 length: 14 residues. The CDR3 DNA is TGTGCCAGCACCCTTGGGGGGGGGCGAAATGAGCAGTTCTTC. Protein product: CASTLGGGRNEQFF.

The chain recombines TRBV27 with TRBJ1-1; no reliable D call. Trimming shortened V by 2 bases and J by 4 bases, and 20 bases separated the two germline ends. The CDR3 is made up of 17 amino acids. Germline CDR1 and CDR2: MNHEY and SMNVEV (reference sequence). CDR3 in DNA: TGTGCCAGCAGTTTAAAGCCAAGATTTAGAGATGGCACTGAAGCTTTCTTT. Translated, it gives CASSLKPRFRDGTEAFF.

This rearrangement joins TRBV5-4 to TRBJ2-7; 11 bases are a match to TRBD1. V trimming: 2 bases; J trimming: 7 bases; junction bases outside the gene matches: 5. CDR3 length: 14 amino acids. Germline V gene data show CDR1 as SGHNT and CDR2 as YYREEE (reference sequence). As DNA, the CDR3 is TGTGCCAGCAGCTTTGGACAGGGGGCGGGAGAGCAGTACTTC. This gives the protein CASSFGQGAGEQYF.

The chain has TRBV14 and TRBJ1-2; 7 nucleotides agree with TRBD1. There are 14 residues in the CDR3. The ends lost 5 bases at V and 4 bases at J; junction bases unmatched: 7. CDR1 is SGHDN and CDR2 is FVKESK in the germline V gene. CDR3: CASSKAGGFYGYTF. The DNA of the CDR3 is TGTGCCAGCAGCAAGGCAGGGGGATTCTATGGCTACACCTTC. The entire variable domain, with the rest obtained from reference TRBV14 and TRBJ1-2, is as follows: EAGVTQFPSHSVIEKGQTVTLRCDPISGHDNLYWYRRVMGKEIKFLLHFVKESKQDESGMPNNRFLAERTGGTYSTLKVQPAELEDSGVYFCASSKAGGFYGYTFGSGTRLTVV.

This sequence joins TRBV4-3 and TRBJ1-2; 11 bases are a match to TRBD1. J gave up 4 bases and V 2 bases, and 6 bases lay outside the gene matches. The germline gives CDR1 LGHNA, CDR2 YSLEER. This CDR3 has 16 residues. The CDR3 DNA is TGCGCCAGCAGCCAAAATCGCGGACAGGGGGCCTATGGCTACACCTTC. Protein sequence: CASSQNRGQGAYGYTF.

The chain is built from TRBV30 and TRBJ1-6; tentative D call: TRBD1 (5 bases). This CDR3 is 20 amino acids long. V lost 5 bases and J lost 0, with 26 bases in between. Germline V gene data show CDR1 as GTSNPN and CDR2 as SVGIG (reference sequence). CDR3 DNA sequence: TGTGCCTGGTCTAACTTCTCAGGGTTCATATCGAGCTCCTATAATTCACCCCTCCACTTT. Protein: CAWSNFSGFISSSYNSPLHF.

The DNA of the CDR3 is TGTGCCAGCAACCTCGGGGGGACTGGAAACACCATATATTTT. It codes for CASNLGGTGNTIYF. The J gene is TRBJ1-3, the V gene TRBV5-5, with D possibly TRBD1 on 5 matching bases. CDR3 length: 14 amino acids. Germline V lookup: CDR1 SGHKS, CDR2 YYEKEE (reference sequence). Deletions cut 6 bases from V and 2 bases from J, with 12 bases between.

The chain combines TRBV27 with TRBJ1-1; D is unresolved. CDR3 length: 11 amino acids. Germline-derived CDR1 and CDR2 are MNHEY and SMNVEV (reference sequence). Trimming pared 4 bases from V and 7 bases from J, leaving 7 bases between. The CDR3 DNA sequence: TGTGCCAGCAGTTCGGGGATTGAAGCTTTCTTT. Protein product: CASSSGIEAFF.

The J gene is TRBJ2-1, the V gene TRBV24-1; no firm D call. In germline, CDR1 is KGHDR, CDR2 SFDVKD. There are 16 residues in the CDR3. Trimming removed 4 bases at V and 6 bases at J, with 18 bases between. CDR3 loop: CATSDLSTLSGNEQFF. For the CDR3, the DNA is TGTGCCACCAGTGACCTAAGTACTTTGTCGGGCAATGAGCAGTTCTTC.

The V and J genes are TRBV5-4 and TRBJ2-4, with D possibly TRBD1 on 6 matching bases. Germline V gene sequence: CDR1 SGHNT, CDR2 YYREEE (reference sequence). The V gene lost 0 bases and the J gene lost 1 base, with 8 bases spanning the gap. This CDR3 spans 15 amino acids. The chain's CDR3 is CASSLAGQAKNIQYF. The DNA of the CDR3 is TGTGCCAGCAGCTTGGCTGGACAGGCCAAAAACATTCAGTACTTC.

The rearrangement uses TRBV4-1 and TRBJ1-5; D might be TRBD1 (5 bases). The V end lost 1 base, the J end lost 3 bases, and 16 bases lay between the germline ends. The CDR3 has 17 residues. Germline CDR1 is MGHRA and CDR2 is YSYEKL. CDR3 region: CASSQVGVDYYNQPQHF. The CDR3 bases are TGCGCCAGCAGCCAAGTAGGGGTGGATTATTACAATCAGCCCCAGCATTTT.

The rearrangement uses TRBV19 and TRBJ1-5, with D unclear. V was cut by 0 bases and J by 0 bases, with 6 bases left in between. The CDR3 has 15 residues. Germline V gives CDR1 LNHDA, CDR2 SQIVND (reference sequence). The CDR3 sequence is CASSIDLYSNQPQHF. In nucleotides, the CDR3 is TGTGCCAGTAGTATAGATCTATATAGCAATCAGCCCCAGCATTTT. Variable domain in full (rest from reference TRBV19 and TRBJ1-5): DGGITQSPKYLFRKEGQNVTLSCEQNLNHDAMYWYRQDPGQGLRLIYYSQIVNDFQKGDIAEGYSVSREKKESFPLTVTSAQKNPTAFYLCASSIDLYSNQPQHFGDGTRLSIL.

CDR3 DNA: TGCAGTGCTAGTAGGCCTAGCGGGGGAGCAGATACGCAGTATTTT. Its translation is CSASRPSGGADTQYF. The chain uses TRBV20-1 and TRBJ2-3; TRBD2 matches 10 bases. CDR3 length: 15 amino acids. Per the germline V gene, CDR1 is DFQATT and CDR2 is SNEGSKA (reference sequence). With 3 bases clipped from V and 4 bases from J, the junction kept 7 bases outside the gene matches.

This clone was seen just once. The rearrangement links TRBV7-3 to TRBJ2-1; 10 bases map to TRBD2. This CDR3 comprises 17 residues. V shed 1 base, J shed 7 bases, and the junction held 10 bases outside the gene matches. Germline V gene lookup returns CDR1 SGHTA and CDR2 FQGTGA. CDR3: CASSLIPAGGSGNEQFF. The CDR3 coding sequence is TGTGCCAGCAGCTTAATCCCAGCGGGGGGGTCTGGGAATGAGCAGTTCTTC.

This clone was detected once. CDR3 loop: CATSDVRQGDNQPQHF. CDR3 DNA sequence: TGTGCCACCAGTGATGTGAGACAGGGTGACAATCAGCCCCAGCATTTT. The chain uses TRBV24-1 and TRBJ1-5, with 7 nucleotides matching TRBD1. V lost 3 bases to trimming and J lost 3 bases; unmatched junction nucleotides: 7. The CDR3 consists of 16 residues. CDR1 is KGHDR and CDR2 is SFDVKD in the germline V gene.

The chain joins TRBV5-1 to TRBJ1-1, with D possibly TRBD1 on 6 matching bases. The CDR3 totals 15 residues. The ends were cut back, 4 bases at V and 0 bases at J, with 13 bases in the middle. Germline CDR1 SGHRS, CDR2 YFSETQ. CDR3 protein: CASSPGDILNTEAFF. As DNA, the CDR3 is TGCGCCAGCAGCCCTGGGGACATTTTGAACACTGAAGCTTTCTTT.

The gene calls are TRBV27 and TRBJ1-2; D possibly corresponds to TRBD1 (5 bases). The CDR3 is made up of 12 amino acids. Trimming removed 4 bases at V and 7 bases at J, with 10 bases between. The germline gives CDR1 MNHEY, CDR2 SMNVEV (reference sequence). The CDR3 spells CASSSQGLGYTF. Here the CDR3 DNA reads TGTGCCAGCAGTTCCCAGGGTCTTGGCTACACCTTC.

V gene TRBV5-4 combines with J gene TRBJ2-1, with 11 bases aligning to TRBD2. The CDR3 covers 19 residues. Germline CDR1 is SGHNT and CDR2 is YYREEE (reference sequence). V gave up 2 bases and J gave up 0 bases; unmatched junction bases: 10. The CDR3 sequence: CASSLPGLAAINSYNEQFF. In DNA, the CDR3 is TGTGCCAGCAGCTTACCGGGACTAGCGGCGATAAACTCCTACAATGAGCAGTTCTTC.

The V gene is TRBV15, the J gene TRBJ1-1, with unresolved D. This CDR3 contains 14 residues. CDR1 LNHNV and CDR2 YYDKDF come from the germline V gene (reference sequence). The V gene lost 0 bases and the J gene lost 5 bases, with 10 bases spanning the gap. CDR3 in amino acids: CATSRDFTKTEAFF. In DNA form, the CDR3 reads TGTGCCACCAGCAGAGATTTTACAAAGACTGAAGCTTTCTTT.

CDR3 DNA: TGTGCCAGCAGCCTTTTAAAAAGGGGGACTAAAGGATACGAGCAGTACTTC. Protein sequence: CASSLLKRGTKGYEQYF. J is TRBJ2-7 and V is TRBV14, with D perhaps matching TRBD2 (7 bases). CDR1 is SGHDN, CDR2 FVKESK, per germline. V was clipped by 4 bases and J by 4 bases, with 23 bases between them. CDR3 length: 17 residues.

The chain combines TRBV7-9 with TRBJ1-1, with 9 bases that match TRBD1. CDR3 length: 14 residues. V shed 3 bases, J shed 4 bases, and the junction held 3 bases outside the gene matches. Germline V gene lookup returns CDR1 SEHNR and CDR2 FQNEAQ (reference sequence). The CDR3 loop is CASSFGTGFTEAFF. Written as DNA, the CDR3 is TGTGCCAGCAGCTTTGGGACAGGGTTCACTGAAGCTTTCTTT. Filled out from reference TRBV7-9 and TRBJ1-1, the complete variable domain reads DTGVSQNPRHKITKRGQNVTFRCDPISEHNRLYWYRQTLGQGPEFLTYFQNEAQLEKSRLLSDRFSAERPKGSFSTLEIQRTEQGDSAMYLCASSFGTGFTEAFFGQGTRLTVV.

This clone was seen a few times. The chain has TRBV3-1 (or the pseudogene TRBV3-2) and TRBJ2-5; 7 nucleotides agree with TRBD1. CDR1 and CDR2 (germline): LGHDT, YNNKEL (reference sequence). This CDR3 is built from 17 residues. The trim removed 0 bases at V and 3 bases at J, leaving 10 bases unmatched. CDR3 sequence (DNA): TGTGCCAGCAGCCAAGAGTTAGGGGGCGAGCGCAAAGAGACCCAGTACTTC. Translation: CASSQELGGERKETQYF.

The V and J genes are TRBV15 and TRBJ2-6; D gene uncertain. The V end was cut by 0 bases, the J end by 1 base, with 7 bases between. Germline V gene data show CDR1 as LNHNV and CDR2 as YYDKDF (reference sequence). The CDR3 is made up of 16 amino acids. The CDR3, as DNA: TGTGCCACCAGCAGAGACTTACGGTCTGGGGCCAACGTCCTGACTTTC. The encoded protein is CATSRDLRSGANVLTF. The whole variable domain, filled in from reference TRBV15 and TRBJ2-6, reads DAMVIQNPRYQVTQFGKPVTLSCSQTLNHNVMYWYQQKSSQAPKLLFHYYDKDFNNEADTPDNFQSRRPNTSFCFLDIRSPGLGDTAMYLCATSRDLRSGANVLTFGAGSRLTVL.

The chain's CDR3 is CASSQDGVYGYTF. The CDR3 DNA follows: TGCGCCAGCAGCCAAGACGGGGTCTATGGCTACACCTTC. The gene calls are TRBV4-1 and TRBJ1-2; D ambiguous. This CDR3 spans 13 amino acids. With 0 bases removed from V and 4 bases from J, the gap between germline ends came to 6 bases. Germline CDR1 MGHRA, CDR2 YSYEKL.